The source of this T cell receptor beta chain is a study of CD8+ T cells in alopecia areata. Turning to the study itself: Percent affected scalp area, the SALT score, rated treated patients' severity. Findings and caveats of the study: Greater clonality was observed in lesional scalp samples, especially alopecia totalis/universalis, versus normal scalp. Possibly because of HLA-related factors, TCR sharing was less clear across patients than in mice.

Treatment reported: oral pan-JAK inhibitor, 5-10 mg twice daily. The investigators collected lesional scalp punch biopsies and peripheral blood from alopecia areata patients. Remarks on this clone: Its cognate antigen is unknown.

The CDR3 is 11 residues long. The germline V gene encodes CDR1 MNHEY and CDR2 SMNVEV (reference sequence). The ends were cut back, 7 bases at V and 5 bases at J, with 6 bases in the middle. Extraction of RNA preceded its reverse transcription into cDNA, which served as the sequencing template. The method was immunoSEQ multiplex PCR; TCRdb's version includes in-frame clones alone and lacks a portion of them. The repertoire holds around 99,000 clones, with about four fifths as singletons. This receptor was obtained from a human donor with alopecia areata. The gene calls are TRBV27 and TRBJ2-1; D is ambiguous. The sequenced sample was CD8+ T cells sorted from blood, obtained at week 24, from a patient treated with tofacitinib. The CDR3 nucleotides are TGTGCCAGCATCTCAAACAATGAGCAGTTCTTC. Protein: CASISNNEQFF.